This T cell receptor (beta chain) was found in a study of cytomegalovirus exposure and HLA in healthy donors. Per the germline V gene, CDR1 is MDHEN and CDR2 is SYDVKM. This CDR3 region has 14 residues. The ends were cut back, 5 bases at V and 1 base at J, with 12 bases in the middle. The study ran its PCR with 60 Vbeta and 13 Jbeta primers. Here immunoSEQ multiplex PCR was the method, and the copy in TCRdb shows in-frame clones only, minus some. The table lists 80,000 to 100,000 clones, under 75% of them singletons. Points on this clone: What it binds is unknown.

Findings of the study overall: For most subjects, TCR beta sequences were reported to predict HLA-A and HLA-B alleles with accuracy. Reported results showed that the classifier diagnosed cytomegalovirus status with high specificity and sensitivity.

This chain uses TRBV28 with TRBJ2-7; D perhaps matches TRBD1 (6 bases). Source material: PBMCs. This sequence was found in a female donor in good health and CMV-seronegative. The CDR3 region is CASSPQGMSYEQYF. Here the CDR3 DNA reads TGTGCCAGCAGTCCCCAGGGGATGTCCTACGAGCAGTACTTC.